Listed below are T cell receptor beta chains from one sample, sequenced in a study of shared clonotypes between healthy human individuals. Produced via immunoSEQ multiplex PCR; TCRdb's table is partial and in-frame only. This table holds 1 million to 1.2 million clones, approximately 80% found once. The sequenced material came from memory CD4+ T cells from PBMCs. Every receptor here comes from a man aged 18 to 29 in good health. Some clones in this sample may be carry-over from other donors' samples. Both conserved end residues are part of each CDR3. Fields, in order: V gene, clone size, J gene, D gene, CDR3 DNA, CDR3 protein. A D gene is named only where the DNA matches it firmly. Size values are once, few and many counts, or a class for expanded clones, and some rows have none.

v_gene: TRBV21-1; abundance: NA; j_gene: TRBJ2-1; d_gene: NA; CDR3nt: TGTGCCAGCAGCAAAGCGGACCGATGGAATGAGCAGTTCTTC; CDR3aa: CASSKADRWNEQFF
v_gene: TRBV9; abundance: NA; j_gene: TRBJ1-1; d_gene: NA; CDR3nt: TGTGCCAGCAGCGTACAGGGACACCAGAACACTGAAGCTTTCTTT; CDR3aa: CASSVQGHQNTEAFF
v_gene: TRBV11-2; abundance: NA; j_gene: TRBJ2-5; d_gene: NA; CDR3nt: TGTGCCAGCAGCTTAGTAGGTCCCGGGGAGACCCAGTACTTC; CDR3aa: CASSLVGPGETQYF
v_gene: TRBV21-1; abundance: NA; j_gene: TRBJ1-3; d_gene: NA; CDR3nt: TGTGCCAGCAGCGAGGAGGATTCTGGAAACACCATATATTTT; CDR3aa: CASSEEDSGNTIYF
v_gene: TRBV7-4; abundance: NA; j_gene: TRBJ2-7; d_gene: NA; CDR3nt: TGTGCCAGCAGCTGGAGTGGGTGGGGCGATTTTTGGGGGCAGTACTTC; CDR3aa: CASSWSGWGDFWGQYF
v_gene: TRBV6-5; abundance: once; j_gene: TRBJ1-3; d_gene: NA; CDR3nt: TGTGCCAGCAGGGGGGGGTTTGCAGGAAACACCATATATTTT; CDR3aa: CASRGGFAGNTIYF
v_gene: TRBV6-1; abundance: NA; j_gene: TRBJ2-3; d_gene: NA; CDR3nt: TGTGCCAGCAGCGGCGGCACAGATACGCAGTATTTT; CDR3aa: CASSGGTDTQYF
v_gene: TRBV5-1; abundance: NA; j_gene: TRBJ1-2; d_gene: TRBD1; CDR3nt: TGCGCCAGCGGAGAGACAGGGGGAAACTATGGCTACACCTTC; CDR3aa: CASGETGGNYGYTF
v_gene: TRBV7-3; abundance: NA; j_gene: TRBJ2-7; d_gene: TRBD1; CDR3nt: TGTGCCAGCAGTCCCGGGACAGGGGAAGAGCAGTACTTC; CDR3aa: CASSPGTGEEQYF
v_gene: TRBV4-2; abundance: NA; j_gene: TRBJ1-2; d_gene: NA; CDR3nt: TGTGCCAGCAGCCAGCTGACGTTGCTGGCTAACTATGGCTACACCTTC; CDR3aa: CASSQLTLLANYGYTF
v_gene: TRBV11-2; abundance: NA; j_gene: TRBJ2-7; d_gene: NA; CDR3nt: TGTGCCAGCAGCGCCGGACTCGCGACCGAGCAGTACTTC; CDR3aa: CASSAGLATEQYF
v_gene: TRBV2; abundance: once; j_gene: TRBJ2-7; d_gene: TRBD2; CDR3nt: TGTGCCAGCAGTAGATGGGGGGGCTCCTACGAGCAGTACTTC; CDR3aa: CASSRWGGSYEQYF
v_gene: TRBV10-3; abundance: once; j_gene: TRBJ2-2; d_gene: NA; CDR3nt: TGTGCCATCAGTGAGCAAAAGGAATATACCGGGGAGCTGTTTTTT; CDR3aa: CAISEQKEYTGELFF
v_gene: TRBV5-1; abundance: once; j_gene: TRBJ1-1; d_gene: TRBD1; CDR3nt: TGCGCCAGCAGCAACCAGGGGGCTAACACTGAAGCTTTCTTT; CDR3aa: CASSNQGANTEAFF
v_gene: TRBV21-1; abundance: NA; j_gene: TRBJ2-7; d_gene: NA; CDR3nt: TGTGCCAGCAGCAAGGGGTCTCTCTCCTACGAGCAGTACTTC; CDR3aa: CASSKGSLSYEQYF
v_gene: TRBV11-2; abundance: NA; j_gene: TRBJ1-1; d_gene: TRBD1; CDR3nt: TGTGCCAGCATCCGGGACAGTGAAGCTTTCTTT; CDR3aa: CASIRDSEAFF
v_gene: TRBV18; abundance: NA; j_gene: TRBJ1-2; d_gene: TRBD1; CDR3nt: TGTGCCAGCTCACCCCTGTGGCGGGACAGAGCTAACTATGGCTACACCTTC; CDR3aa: CASSPLWRDRANYGYTF
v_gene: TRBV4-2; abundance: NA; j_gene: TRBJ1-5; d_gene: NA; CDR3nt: TGTGCCAGCAGCCAAATCTCCCAGGGAAGGGGCAGCAATCAGCCCCAGCATTTT; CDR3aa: CASSQISQGRGSNQPQHF
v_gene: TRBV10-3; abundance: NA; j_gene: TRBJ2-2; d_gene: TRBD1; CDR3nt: TGTGCCATCCTGGACAGGGGGTATGGCGGGGAGCTGTTTTTT; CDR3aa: CAILDRGYGGELFF
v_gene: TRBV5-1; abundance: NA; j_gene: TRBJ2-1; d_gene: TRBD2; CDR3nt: TGCGCCAGCAGCTTGACTAGCGGGACTCTAAATGAGCAGTTCTTC; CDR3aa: CASSLTSGTLNEQFF
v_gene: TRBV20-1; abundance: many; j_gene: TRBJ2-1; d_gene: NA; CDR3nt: TGCAGTGCTAGTCCTGAGGAGCAGTTCTTC; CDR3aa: CSASPEEQFF
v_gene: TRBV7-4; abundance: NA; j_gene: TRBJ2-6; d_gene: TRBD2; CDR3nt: TGTGCCAGCAGCTTAAATCCCAGACTAGCGGGGCCTTCTGGGGCCAACGTCCTGACTTTC; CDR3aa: CASSLNPRLAGPSGANVLTF
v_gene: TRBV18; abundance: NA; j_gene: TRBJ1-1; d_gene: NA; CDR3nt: TGTGCCAGCTCACCGCAAACAGTGAACACTGAAGCTTTCTTT; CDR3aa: CASSPQTVNTEAFF
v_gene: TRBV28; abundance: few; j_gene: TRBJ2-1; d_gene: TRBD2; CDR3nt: TGTGCCAGCAGGTTACTAGCGGGAGTCGGGAACCGTAATGAGCAGTTCTTC; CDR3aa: CASRLLAGVGNRNEQFF
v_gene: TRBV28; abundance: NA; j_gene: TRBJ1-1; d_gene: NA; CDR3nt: TGTGCCAGCAGTTTTGAGGCGAGGGGAGCTTTCTTT; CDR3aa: CASSFEARGAFF
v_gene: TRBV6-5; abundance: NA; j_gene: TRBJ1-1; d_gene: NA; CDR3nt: TGTGCCAGCAGTGGACGGGTAAACACTGAAGCTTTCTTT; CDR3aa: CASSGRVNTEAFF
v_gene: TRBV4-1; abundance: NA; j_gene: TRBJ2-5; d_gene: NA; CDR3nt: TGCGCCAGCAGCCAAGTGTTTTTGGAGACCCAGTACTTC; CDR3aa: CASSQVFLETQYF
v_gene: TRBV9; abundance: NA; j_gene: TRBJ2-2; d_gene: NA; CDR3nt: TGTGCCAGCAGCGGCAGGGGAAACACCGGGGAGCTGTTTTTT; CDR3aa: CASSGRGNTGELFF
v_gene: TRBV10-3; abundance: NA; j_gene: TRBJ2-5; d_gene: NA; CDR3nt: TGTGCCATCAGTGAGTCGTACGTTCGTGAGGGCAGGGAGACCCAGTACTTC; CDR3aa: CAISESYVREGRETQYF
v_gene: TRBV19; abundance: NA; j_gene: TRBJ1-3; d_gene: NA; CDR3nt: TGTGCCAGTAGTATAGACAGACTCGGCGGAAACACCATATATTTT; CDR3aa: CASSIDRLGGNTIYF
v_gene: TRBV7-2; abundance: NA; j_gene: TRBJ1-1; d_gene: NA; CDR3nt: TGTGCCAGCAGCTCACCAACTGAAGCTTTCTTT; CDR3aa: CASSSPTEAFF
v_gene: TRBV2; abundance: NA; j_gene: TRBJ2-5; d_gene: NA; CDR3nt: TGTGCCAGCAGTACCCACGGAGGATCTCAGGAGACCCAGTACTTC; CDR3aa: CASSTHGGSQETQYF
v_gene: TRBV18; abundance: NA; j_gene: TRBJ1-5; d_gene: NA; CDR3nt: TGTGCCAGCTCACCACCCGGGGATCAGCCCCAGCATTTT; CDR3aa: CASSPPGDQPQHF
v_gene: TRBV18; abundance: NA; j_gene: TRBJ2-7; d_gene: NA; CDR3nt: TGTGCCAGCTCACCCGGGGTATTATACGAGCAGTACTTC; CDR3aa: CASSPGVLYEQYF
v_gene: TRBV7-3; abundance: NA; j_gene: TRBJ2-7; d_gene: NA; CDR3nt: TGTGCCAGCAGCTTCGACCGACGAGAGCAGTACTTC; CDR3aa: CASSFDRREQYF
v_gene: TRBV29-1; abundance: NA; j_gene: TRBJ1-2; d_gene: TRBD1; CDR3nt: TGCAGCGCCGGACAGGGTCGGGGGGCCTATGGCTACACCTTC; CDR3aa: CSAGQGRGAYGYTF
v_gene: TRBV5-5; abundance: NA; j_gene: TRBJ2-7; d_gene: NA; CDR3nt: TGTGCCAGCAGCTGGGCCGGACATACTTACGAGCAGTACTTC; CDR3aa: CASSWAGHTYEQYF
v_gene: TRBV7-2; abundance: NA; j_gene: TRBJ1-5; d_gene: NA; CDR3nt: TGTGCCAGCAGCTGGGGCGGGGGGAATCAGCCCCAGCATTTT; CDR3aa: CASSWGGGNQPQHF
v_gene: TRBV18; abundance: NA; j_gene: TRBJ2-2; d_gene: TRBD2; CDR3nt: TGTGCCAGCTCATCGACTAGCGGGGACACCGGGGAGCTGTTTTTT; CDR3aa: CASSSTSGDTGELFF
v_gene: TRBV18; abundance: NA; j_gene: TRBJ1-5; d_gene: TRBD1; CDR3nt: TGTGCCAGCTCACCACCAGGGACAGGGGATCAGCCCCAGCATTTT; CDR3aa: CASSPPGTGDQPQHF
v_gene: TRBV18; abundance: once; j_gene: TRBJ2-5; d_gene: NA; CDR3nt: TGTGCCAGCTCACTCAACAGGGGAGGAGAGACCCAGTACTTC; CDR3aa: CASSLNRGGETQYF
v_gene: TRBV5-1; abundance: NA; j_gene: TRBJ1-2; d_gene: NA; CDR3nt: TGCGCCAGCAGTTCCCAAGGGGGGGATAACTATGGCTACACCTTC; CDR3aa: CASSSQGGDNYGYTF
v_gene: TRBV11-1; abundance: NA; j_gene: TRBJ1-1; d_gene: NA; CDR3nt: TGTGCCAGCAGCTTACCGACAGCGAACACTGAAGCTTTCTTT; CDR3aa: CASSLPTANTEAFF
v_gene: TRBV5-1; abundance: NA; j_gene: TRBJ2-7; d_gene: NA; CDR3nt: TGCGCCAGCAGCCAACAGGGGGGGACCTACGAGCAGTACTTC; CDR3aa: CASSQQGGTYEQYF
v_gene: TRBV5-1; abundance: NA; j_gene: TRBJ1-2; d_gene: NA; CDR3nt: TGCGCCAGCAGCTCAAATGGCGGTGGACGCTATGGCTACACCTTC; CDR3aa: CASSSNGGGRYGYTF
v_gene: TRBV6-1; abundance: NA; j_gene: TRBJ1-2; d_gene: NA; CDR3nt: TGTGCCAGCAGTGTAAGGCAGCTGAACTATGGCTACACCTTC; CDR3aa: CASSVRQLNYGYTF